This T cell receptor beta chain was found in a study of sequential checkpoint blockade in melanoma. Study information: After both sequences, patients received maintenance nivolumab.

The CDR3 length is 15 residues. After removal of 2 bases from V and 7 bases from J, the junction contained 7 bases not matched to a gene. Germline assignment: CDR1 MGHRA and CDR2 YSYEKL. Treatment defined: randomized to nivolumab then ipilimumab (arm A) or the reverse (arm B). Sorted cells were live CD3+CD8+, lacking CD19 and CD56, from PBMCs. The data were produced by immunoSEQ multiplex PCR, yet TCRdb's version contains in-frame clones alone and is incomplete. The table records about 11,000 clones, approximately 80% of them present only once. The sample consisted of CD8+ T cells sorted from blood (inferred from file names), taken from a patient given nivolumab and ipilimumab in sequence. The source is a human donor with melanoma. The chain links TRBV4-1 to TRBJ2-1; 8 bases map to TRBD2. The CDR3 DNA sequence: TGCGCCAGCAGCCAACTCGCGGGAGGTGAAAATGAGCAGTTCTTC. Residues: CASSQLAGGENEQFF.